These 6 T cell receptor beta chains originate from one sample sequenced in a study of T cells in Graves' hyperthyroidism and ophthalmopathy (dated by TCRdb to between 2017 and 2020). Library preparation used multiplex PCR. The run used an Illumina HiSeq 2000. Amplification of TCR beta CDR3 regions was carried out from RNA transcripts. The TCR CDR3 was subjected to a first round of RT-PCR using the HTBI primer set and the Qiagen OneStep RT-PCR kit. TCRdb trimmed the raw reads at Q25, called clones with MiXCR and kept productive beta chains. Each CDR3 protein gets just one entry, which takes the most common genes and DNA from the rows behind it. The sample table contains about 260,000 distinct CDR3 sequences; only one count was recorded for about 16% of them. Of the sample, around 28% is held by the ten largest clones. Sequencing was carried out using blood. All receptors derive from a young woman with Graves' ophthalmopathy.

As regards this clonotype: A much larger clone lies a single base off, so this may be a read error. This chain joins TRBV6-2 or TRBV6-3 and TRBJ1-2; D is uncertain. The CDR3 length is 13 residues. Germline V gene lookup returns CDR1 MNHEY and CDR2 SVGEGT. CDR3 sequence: CASAEGFNCGYTF. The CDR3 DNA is TGTGCCAGCGCCGAGGGTTTTAACTGTGGCTACACCTTC.

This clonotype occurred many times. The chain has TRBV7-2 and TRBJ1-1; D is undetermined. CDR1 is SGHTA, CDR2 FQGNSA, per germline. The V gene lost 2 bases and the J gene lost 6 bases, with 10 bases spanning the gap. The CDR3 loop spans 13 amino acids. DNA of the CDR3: TGTGCCAGCAGCTTACCCAATGGGGCTGAAGCTTTCTTT. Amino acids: CASSLPNGAEAFF. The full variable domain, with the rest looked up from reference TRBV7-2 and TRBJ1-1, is GAGVSQSPSNKVTEKGKDVELRCDPISGHTALYWYRQSLGQGLEFLIYFQGNSAPDKSGLPSDRFSAERTGGSVSTLTIQRTQQEDSAVYLCASSLPNGAEAFFGQGTRLTVV.

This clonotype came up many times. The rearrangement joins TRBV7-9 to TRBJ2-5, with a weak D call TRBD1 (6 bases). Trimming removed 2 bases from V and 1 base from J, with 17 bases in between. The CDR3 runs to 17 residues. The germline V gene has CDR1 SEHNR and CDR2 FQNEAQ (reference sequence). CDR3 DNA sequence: TGTGCCAGCAGCTTAAATATACAGGGCCCGGCCCAAGAGACCCAGTACTTC. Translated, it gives CASSLNIQGPAQETQYF.

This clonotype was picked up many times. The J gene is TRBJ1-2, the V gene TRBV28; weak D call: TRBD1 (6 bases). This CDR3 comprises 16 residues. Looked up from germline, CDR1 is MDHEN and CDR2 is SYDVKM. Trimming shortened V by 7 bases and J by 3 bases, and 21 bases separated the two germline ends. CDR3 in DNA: TGTGCCAGCAATTTTCAGGGGATAGGGGGGGACTATGGCTACACCTTC. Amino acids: CASNFQGIGGDYGYTF.

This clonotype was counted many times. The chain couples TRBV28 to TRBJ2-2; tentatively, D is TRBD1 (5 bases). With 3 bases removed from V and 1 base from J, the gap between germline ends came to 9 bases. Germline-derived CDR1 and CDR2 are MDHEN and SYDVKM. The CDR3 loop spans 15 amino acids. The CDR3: CASSLRQQNTGELFF. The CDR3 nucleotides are TGTGCCAGCAGTTTGAGACAGCAGAACACCGGGGAGCTGTTTTTT.

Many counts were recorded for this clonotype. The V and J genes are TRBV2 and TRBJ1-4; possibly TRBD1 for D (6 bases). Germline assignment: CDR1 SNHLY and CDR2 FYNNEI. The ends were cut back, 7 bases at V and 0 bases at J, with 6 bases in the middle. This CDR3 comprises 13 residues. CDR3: CASTGATNEKLFF. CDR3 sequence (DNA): TGTGCCAGCACAGGGGCAACTAATGAAAAACTGTTTTTT.